This is a list of T cell receptor beta chains from one sample in a study of T cells after yellow fever vaccination. TCRdb analysed the 5' RACE reads with MiXCR anew, one entry per CDR3 protein. The sample consists of hundreds of thousands of distinct CDR3 sequences, 8% to 10% of them appearing once. The material sequenced was PBMCs, taken on the day of the first yellow fever vaccination. The origin of the receptors is a man younger than 30 who received the YFV17D yellow fever vaccine. CDR3s include the opening cysteine and the closing phenylalanine or tryptophan. The order of the fields is clone size, J gene, V gene, CDR3 protein. Clone sizes are given selectively: once, few, many, or a class where the clone is expanded.

few	TRBJ2-1	TRBV4-1	CASSPGTGGREQFF
few	TRBJ1-4	TRBV12-3/TRBV12-4	CASQGDLTNEKLFF
NA	TRBJ1-5	TRBV19	CASSDRTLYSNQPQHF
many	TRBJ2-1	TRBV11-2	CASSLVSGGERYYNEQFF
few	TRBJ2-5	TRBV27	CASGEFPRGPETQYF
few	TRBJ2-4	TRBV11-2	CASSRWPSGDIQYF
NA	TRBJ1-2	TRBV4-1	CASSQDDGRGYGYTF
NA	TRBJ2-3	TRBV18	CASSPLRGESTDTQYF
few	TRBJ1-5	TRBV10-3	CAIRTGRGQPQHF
NA	TRBJ1-2	TRBV7-9	CASSSTDPDSYGYTF
NA	TRBJ1-2	TRBV10-3	CAIRDDRGLGYGYTF
NA	TRBJ2-1	TRBV30	CAWSLGGLYNEQFF
NA	TRBJ2-1	TRBV29-1	CSVERLAGVEQFF
few	TRBJ2-1	TRBV7-2	CASSTPSGGIYNEQFF
few	TRBJ1-1	TRBV6-2/TRBV6-3	CASSLDTREAFF
few	TRBJ2-7	TRBV4-1	CASSQAEGSSYEQYF
NA	TRBJ1-4	TRBV6-2/TRBV6-3	CASSYDTGPEKLFF
few	TRBJ2-3	TRBV20-1	CSAPTSGGRLSTDTQYF
many	TRBJ1-1	TRBV6-1	CASPPPGRGDTEAFF
few	TRBJ2-3	TRBV6-5	CASSYSTYSDTQYF
few	TRBJ2-7	TRBV3-1	CATASFNSYEQYF
many	TRBJ2-7	TRBV29-1	CSVYRTGYEQYF
many	TRBJ2-3	TRBV5-1	CASRISGGTDTQYF
NA	TRBJ2-1	TRBV4-2	CASSQSGRGGFYNEQFF
few	TRBJ2-5	TRBV7-3	CASSFSPSAQTQYF
NA	TRBJ1-2	TRBV6-1	CAIRDRANYGYTF
NA	TRBJ1-1	TRBV9	CASSVSWADAEAFF
few	TRBJ2-1	TRBV20-1	CSARDGVLSRPGEQFF
many	TRBJ2-3	TRBV6-2/TRBV6-3	CASSQGGDTQYF
many	TRBJ2-3	TRBV5-1	CASSRIGLAGTTDTQYF
many	TRBJ2-2	TRBV2	CASSESGNTGELFF
NA	TRBJ1-5	TRBV6-5	CASSYTGTANQPQHF
few	TRBJ2-5	TRBV20-1	CSADLAGVQTQYF
many	TRBJ2-6	TRBV12-3/TRBV12-4	CASSWGSSGANVLTF
NA	TRBJ2-1	TRBV24-1	CATSDPGTGREQFF
NA	TRBJ2-5	TRBV23-1	CASSQYAKRGEETQYF
NA	TRBJ2-5	TRBV5-1	CASKEVGAQETQYF
many	TRBJ1-1	TRBV2	CASSPGTGYEAFF
NA	TRBJ2-5	TRBV20-1	CSARKVAETQYF
NA	TRBJ2-3	TRBV28	CASSGTSVSTDTQYF
many	TRBJ2-3	TRBV7-2	CASRRGSGVDTQYF
many	TRBJ2-2	TRBV4-3	CASSPRPVQSGELFF
NA	TRBJ1-6	TRBV6-1	CASSLGPTPSPLHF
many	TRBJ2-4	TRBV6-2/TRBV6-3	CASSLHTPLAKNIQYF
few	TRBJ2-5	TRBV14	CASSQDHSQTQYF
NA	TRBJ1-1	TRBV12-3/TRBV12-4	CASGTSGTNTEAFF
few	TRBJ2-5	TRBV18	CASSPDKQYQETQYF
few	TRBJ2-4	TRBV7-9	CASTPGTSGDQHHF
NA	TRBJ1-1	TRBV5-5	CASSLVQGYMNTEAFF
few	TRBJ1-5	TRBV6-2/TRBV6-3	CASSYAPRGQNNQPQHF
few	TRBJ2-5	TRBV5-4	CASSPLAGSGQETQYF
many	TRBJ2-1	TRBV30	CAWSPLGSSAGYNEQFF
many	TRBJ1-2	TRBV4-1	CASSQDRVGYGYTF
NA	TRBJ2-1	TRBV20-1	CSARETYSSYNEQFF